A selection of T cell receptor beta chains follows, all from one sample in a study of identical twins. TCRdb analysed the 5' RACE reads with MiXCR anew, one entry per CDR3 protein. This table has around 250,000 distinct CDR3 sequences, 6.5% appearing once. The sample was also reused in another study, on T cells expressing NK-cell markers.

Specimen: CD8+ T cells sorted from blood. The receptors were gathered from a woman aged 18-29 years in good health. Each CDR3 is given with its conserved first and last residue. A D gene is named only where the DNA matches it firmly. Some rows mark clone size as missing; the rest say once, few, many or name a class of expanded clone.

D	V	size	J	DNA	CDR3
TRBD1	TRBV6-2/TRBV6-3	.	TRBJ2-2	TGTGCCAGCAGTGGACAGGGACCCGGGGAGCTGTTTTTT	CASSGQGPGELFF
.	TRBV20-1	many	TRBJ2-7	TGCAGTGCTAGAGGCACAGGGTCCTACGAGCAGTACTTC	CSARGTGSYEQYF
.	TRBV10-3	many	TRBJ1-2	TGTGCCATCAGTGAGGCGAGTCCCTATGGCTACACCTTC	CAISEASPYGYTF
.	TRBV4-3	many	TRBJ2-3	TGCGCCAGCAGCCAAGGACGCGGGAGCACAGATACGCAGTATTTT	CASSQGRGSTDTQYF
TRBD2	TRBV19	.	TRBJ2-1	TGTGCCAGTAGTATAGGGGGACTACCTTTGGAGCAGTTCTTC	CASSIGGLPLEQFF
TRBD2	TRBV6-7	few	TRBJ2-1	TGTGCCAGCCAGCGGGACCTTAACAATGAGCAGTTCTTC	CASQRDLNNEQFF
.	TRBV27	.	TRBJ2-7	TGTGCCAGCAGTGGACATGGGAGCTCCTACGAGCAGTACTTC	CASSGHGSSYEQYF
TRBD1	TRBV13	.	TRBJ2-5	TGTGCCAGCAGCGATGACAGGGTCCAAGAGACCCAGTACTTC	CASSDDRVQETQYF
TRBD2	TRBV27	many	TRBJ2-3	TGTGCCAGCAGTTTATTGGCGGGGGGGAGAGATACGCAGTATTTT	CASSLLAGGRDTQYF
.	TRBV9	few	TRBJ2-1	TGTGCCAGCAGCGTAGGAGGGGGGTTAGACAATGAGCAGTTCTTC	CASSVGGGLDNEQFF